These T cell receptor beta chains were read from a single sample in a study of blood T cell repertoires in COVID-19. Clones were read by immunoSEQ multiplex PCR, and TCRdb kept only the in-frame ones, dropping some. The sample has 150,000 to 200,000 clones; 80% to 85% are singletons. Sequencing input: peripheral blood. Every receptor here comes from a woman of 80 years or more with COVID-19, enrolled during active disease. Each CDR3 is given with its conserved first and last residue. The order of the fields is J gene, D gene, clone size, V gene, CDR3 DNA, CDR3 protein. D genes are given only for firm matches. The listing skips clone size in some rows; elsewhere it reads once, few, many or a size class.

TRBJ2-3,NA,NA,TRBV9,TGTGCCAGCAGCGACGATCGGGCAGATACGCAGTATTTT,CASSDDRADTQYF
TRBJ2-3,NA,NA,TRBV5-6,TGTGCCAGCAGCCCCCCGATGGGCTCCCCAGATACGCAGTATTTT,CASSPPMGSPDTQYF
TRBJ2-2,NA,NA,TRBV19,TGTGCCAGTAGGCTGGCCCTTATGAACACCGGGGAGCTGTTTTTT,CASRLALMNTGELFF
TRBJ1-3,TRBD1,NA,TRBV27,TGTGCCAGCAGTTCCACCAGGGGGCTTGGAAACACCATATATTTT,CASSSTRGLGNTIYF
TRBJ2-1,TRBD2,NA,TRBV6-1,TGTGCCAGCAGTGAAGTTCTAGCGGGGGGGAACAATGAGCAGTTCTTC,CASSEVLAGGNNEQFF
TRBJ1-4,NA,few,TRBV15,TGTGCCACCAGCAGAGGGGACTCCGCAACTAATGAAAAACTGTTTTTT,CATSRGDSATNEKLFF
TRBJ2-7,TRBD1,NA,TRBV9,TGTGCCAGCAGCAAAGGGACAGGGAACTACGAGCAGTACTTC,CASSKGTGNYEQYF
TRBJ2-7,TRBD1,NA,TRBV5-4,TGTGCCAGCAGCCCCCGACAGGGGTCCTACGAGCAGTACTTC,CASSPRQGSYEQYF
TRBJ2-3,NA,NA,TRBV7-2,TGTGCCAGCAGCCGGGGTAGCACAGATACGCAGTATTTT,CASSRGSTDTQYF
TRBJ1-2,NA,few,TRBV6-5,TGTGCCAGCAGCCACTCGGCAGGGTTATATGGCTACACCTTC,CASSHSAGLYGYTF
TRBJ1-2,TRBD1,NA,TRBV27,TGTGCCAGCAGTTTGATTGGGACAGGGAACTATGGCTACACCTTC,CASSLIGTGNYGYTF
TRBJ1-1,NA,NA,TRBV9,TGTGCCAGCAGCGTACGGGGGGGTCAGGGGACTGAAGCTTTCTTT,CASSVRGGQGTEAFF
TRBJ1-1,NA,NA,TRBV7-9,TGTGCCAGCACCCCTACAGGATCCATGAACACTGAAGCTTTCTTT,CASTPTGSMNTEAFF
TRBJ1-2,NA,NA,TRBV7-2,TGTGCCAGCAGCTTAGGGGTGGCAGGGGCGGGCTACACCTTC,CASSLGVAGAGYTF
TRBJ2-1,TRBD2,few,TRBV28,TGTGCCAGCAGTTTTATGCGGGGGAGCTCCTACAATGAGCAGTTCTTC,CASSFMRGSSYNEQFF
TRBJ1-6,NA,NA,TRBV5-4,TGTGCCAGCAGCTCGGGAGGGGCGGCTAATTCACCCCTCCACTTT,CASSSGGAANSPLHF
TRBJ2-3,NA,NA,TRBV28,TGTGCCAGCAGTTGGGGCAGCACAGATACGCAGTATTTT,CASSWGSTDTQYF
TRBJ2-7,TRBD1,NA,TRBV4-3,TGCGCCAGCAGCCAGCGGACAGGGTCAGACGAGCAGTACTTC,CASSQRTGSDEQYF
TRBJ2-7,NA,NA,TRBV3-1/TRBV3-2,TGTGCCAGCAGCCAAGATGTCCCCGGCTCCTACGAGCAGTACTTC,CASSQDVPGSYEQYF
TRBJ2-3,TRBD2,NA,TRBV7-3,TGTGCCAGCAGCTCCGGGGGGGCCTCTGATACGCAGTATTTT,CASSSGGASDTQYF
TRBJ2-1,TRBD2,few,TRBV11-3,TGTGCCAGCAGCTCAAGGACTAGCGGGAGCTACAATGAGCAGTTCTTC,CASSSRTSGSYNEQFF
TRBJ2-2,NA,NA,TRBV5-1,TGCGCCAGCAGCTTGTCAAGCATGATGAACACCGGGGAGCTGTTTTTT,CASSLSSMMNTGELFF
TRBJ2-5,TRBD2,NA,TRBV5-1,TGCGCCAGCAGCTGGAGCGGGGGGCAAGAGACCCAGTACTTC,CASSWSGGQETQYF
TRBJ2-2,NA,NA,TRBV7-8,TGTGCCAGCGCGTCAGGGAGGAGCACCGGGGAGCTGTTTTTT,CASASGRSTGELFF
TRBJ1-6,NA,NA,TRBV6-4,TGTGCCAGCAGCCCCGGGAGCTCCTATAATTCACCCCTCCACTTT,CASSPGSSYNSPLHF
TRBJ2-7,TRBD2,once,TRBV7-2,TGTGCCAGCAGCTTAGGGGGACTAGCGGGGTGGGAAGAGCAGTACTTC,CASSLGGLAGWEEQYF
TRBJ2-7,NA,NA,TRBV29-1,TGCAGTGTGCGGGGAGCGGTCGAGCAGTACTTC,CSVRGAVEQYF
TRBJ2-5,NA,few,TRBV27,TGTGCCAGCAGTTCCACGCCGTACAGCCGCAAGTACTTC,CASSSTPYSRKYF
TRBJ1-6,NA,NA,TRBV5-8,TGTGCCAGCAGCTTGGTATCTCACGGGAGGAATTCACCCCTCCACTTT,CASSLVSHGRNSPLHF
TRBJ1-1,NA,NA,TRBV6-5,TGTGCCAGCAGTTTGAGGATGAACACTGAAGCTTTCTTT,CASSLRMNTEAFF
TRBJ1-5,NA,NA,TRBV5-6,TGTGCCAGCAGCTTGGATAGGGGTCAGCCCCAGCATTTT,CASSLDRGQPQHF
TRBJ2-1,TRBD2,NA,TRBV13,TGTGCCAGCAGCTGGATACGACTAGCGGGGTTCAATGAGCAGTTCTTC,CASSWIRLAGFNEQFF
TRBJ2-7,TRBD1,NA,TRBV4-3,TGCGCCAGCAGCCAAGATTGGACAGGGGGCGGCTACGAGCAGTACTTC,CASSQDWTGGGYEQYF
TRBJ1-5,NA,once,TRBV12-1,TGTGCCAGCAGCTTTGTACGAGACAGGGGCAATCAGCCCCAGCATTTT,CASSFVRDRGNQPQHF
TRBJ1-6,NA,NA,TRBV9,TGTGCCAGCAGCGTAGAAGTCCGGAGTTCACCCCTCCACTTT,CASSVEVRSSPLHF
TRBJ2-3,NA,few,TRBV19,TGTGCCAGTAGTCCACAACAGGGTCCGCAGTATTTT,CASSPQQGPQYF
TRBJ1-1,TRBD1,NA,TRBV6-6,TGTGCCAGCAGGTCCTCGCAGGGGGTGGGGACTGAAGCTTTCTTT,CASRSSQGVGTEAFF
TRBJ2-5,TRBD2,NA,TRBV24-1,TGTGCCACCAGTGACCCTGGACTAGCGCCGACCCAGTACTTC,CATSDPGLAPTQYF
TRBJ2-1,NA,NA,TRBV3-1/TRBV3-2,TGTGCCAGCAGCCAACTGCTTGGCGGTGAGCAGTTCTTC,CASSQLLGGEQFF
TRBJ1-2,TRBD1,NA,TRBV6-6,TGTGCCAGCAGTTACTCCCCGGGACAGGGTCGAGGCTACACCTTC,CASSYSPGQGRGYTF
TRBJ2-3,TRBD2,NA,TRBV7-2,TGTGCCAGCAGCTTACTCTCGAGCGGGGGCACAGATACGCAGTATTTT,CASSLLSSGGTDTQYF
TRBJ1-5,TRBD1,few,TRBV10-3,TGTGCCATCAGGGGACAGGGGGATCAGCCCCAGCATTTT,CAIRGQGDQPQHF
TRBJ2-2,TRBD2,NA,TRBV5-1,TGCGCCAGCTCCGGGGGACTAATCACCGGGGAGCTGTTTTTT,CASSGGLITGELFF
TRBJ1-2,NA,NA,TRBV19,TGTGCCAGTCTTGGCGGGACGGCTTTTTACACCTTC,CASLGGTAFYTF
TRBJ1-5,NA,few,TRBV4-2,TGTGCCAGCAGCCAAGGTCCGGACAACAATCAGCCCCAGCATTTT,CASSQGPDNNQPQHF
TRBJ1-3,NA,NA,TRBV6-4,TGTGCCAGCAGCCTCCCGGGAAACACCATATATTTT,CASSLPGNTIYF
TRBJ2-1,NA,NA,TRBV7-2,TGTGCCAGCAGCTCACAGCCCGGACTGGGGGAGCAGTTCTTC,CASSSQPGLGEQFF